This passage covers 19 T cell receptor beta chains from one sample sequenced in a study of T cell responses to AZD1222 COVID-19 vaccine. Assay used: immunoSEQ multiplex PCR; TCRdb lists only in-frame clones, some missing. The sample consists of 110,000 to 150,000 clones, approximately 85% of them appearing once. The input for sequencing was peripheral blood, taken on day 0 of AZD1222 vaccination. Receptors were obtained from an adult in good health.

This sequence joins TRBV4-1 and TRBJ1-3; no firm D call. The germline V and J ends were trimmed by 2 bases and 9 bases, with 5 bases remaining between them. This CDR3 has 11 amino acids. Germline V lookup: CDR1 MGHRA, CDR2 YSYEKL. The CDR3 sequence is CASSQLRTIYF. The CDR3 nucleotides read TGCGCCAGCAGCCAACTTCGCACCATATATTTT.

CDR3 DNA: TGTGCCAGCAGCCAAGTAGACAGGGCATTGGCCACCTTC. It translates to CASSQVDRALATF. The chain has TRBV4-2 and TRBJ1-2; 7 bases match TRBD1. V trimming: 1 base; J trimming: 13 bases; junction bases outside the gene matches: 9. The CDR3 loop spans 13 amino acids. Per the germline V gene, CDR1 is LGHNA and CDR2 is YNFKEQ.

V is TRBV3-1 (or the pseudogene TRBV3-2) and J is TRBJ1-4; a possible D gene is TRBD1 (5 bases). The V gene lost 0 bases and the J gene lost 4 bases, with 15 bases spanning the gap. The germline V gene encodes CDR1 LGHDT and CDR2 YNNKEL (reference sequence). The CDR3 contains 17 residues. The CDR3 coding sequence is TGTGCCAGCAGCCAAGAGCTGGGGCGTCCAGATAATGAAAAACTGTTTTTT. It encodes CASSQELGRPDNEKLFF.

V is TRBV19 and J is TRBJ1-5; D is perhaps TRBD1 (5 bases). Germline V gene sequence: CDR1 LNHDA, CDR2 SQIVND (reference sequence). The CDR3 loop spans 14 amino acids. The germline V and J ends were trimmed by 7 bases and 4 bases, with 14 bases remaining between them. The CDR3 here is CASTFLGGNQPQHF. The CDR3 coding sequence is TGTGCCAGTACCTTCTTGGGGGGTAATCAGCCCCAGCATTTT.

CDR3 protein: CASSLNRWNEQFF. The CDR3 region has the DNA TGTGCCAGCAGTTTAAACCGATGGAATGAGCAGTTCTTC. The V and J genes are TRBV12-3 or TRBV12-4 and TRBJ2-1, with D unclear. V gave up 2 bases and J gave up 7 bases, with 9 bases separating them. The CDR3 consists of 13 residues.

The chain employs TRBV2 and TRBJ2-6; 9 bases line up with TRBD1. Germline V gene data show CDR1 as SNHLY and CDR2 as FYNNEI. The length of the CDR3 is 16 residues. Trimming took 6 bases from V and 3 from J; bases not matched to a gene: 6. DNA of the CDR3: TGTGCCAGCAGGGGGACAGGGAAGAGTGGGGCCAACGTCCTGACTTTC. It codes for CASRGTGKSGANVLTF.

The J gene is TRBJ2-7, the V gene TRBV6-5; 11 nucleotides agree with TRBD1. J gave up 4 bases and V 11 bases, and 4 bases lay outside the gene matches. CDR1 and CDR2 (germline): MNHEY, SVGAGI. This CDR3 contains 12 residues. CDR3 sequence (DNA): TGTGCCGGAGGGACAGGGGGATACGAGCAGTACTTC. The encoded protein is CAGGTGGYEQYF.

As for this clone: Other DNA sequences in the sample encode the same CDR3. The chain employs TRBV18 and TRBJ1-5; possible D gene TRBD1, 5 bases. Germline V gene data show CDR1 as KGHSH and CDR2 as LQKENI. V dropped 3 bases and J dropped 4 bases, with 7 bases sitting between them. CDR3 length equals 13 residues. The CDR3 sequence: CASSPDRNQPQHF. The CDR3 DNA reads TGTGCCAGCTCACCCGACAGAAATCAGCCCCAGCATTTT.

The CDR3 loop is CASSKGQGGTEAFF. The CDR3 nucleotides read TGTGCCAGCAGTAAGGGACAGGGAGGAACTGAAGCTTTCTTT. The chain recombines TRBV2 with TRBJ1-1; 9 positions agree with TRBD1. Per the germline V gene, CDR1 is SNHLY and CDR2 is FYNNEI. This CDR3 contains 14 residues. Trimming at V came to 5 bases and at J to 5 bases, leaving 6 bases not matched to a gene.

This clone has only a few counts. DNA for the CDR3: TGCGCCAGCAGGACAGAAACTAATGAAAAACTGTTTTTT. Translated, it gives CASRTETNEKLFF. J is TRBJ1-4 and V is TRBV10-2, with a possible D match to TRBD1 (5 bases). This CDR3 comprises 13 residues. V was pared by 6 bases and J by 1 base, with 6 bases between. CDR1 is WSHSY and CDR2 is SAAADI in the germline V gene.

The chain couples TRBV4-2 to TRBJ1-2; possible D gene TRBD1, 5 bases. The CDR3 is 13 amino acids. Germline V gives CDR1 LGHNA, CDR2 YNFKEQ. Trimming stripped 0 bases from V and 3 bases from J, with 5 bases between. The CDR3 spells CASSQETDYGYTF. The CDR3 DNA reads as TGTGCCAGCAGCCAAGAGACAGACTATGGCTACACCTTC.

The chain is built from TRBV6-2 or TRBV6-3 and TRBJ2-3, with a tentative D call TRBD2 (6 bases). V was trimmed by 2 bases and J by 3 bases, leaving 9 bases between them. The germline gives CDR1 MNHEY, CDR2 SVGEGT. The CDR3 contains 14 residues. The CDR3 loop is CASSYTGVTDTQYF. The CDR3 DNA follows: TGTGCCAGCAGTTACACGGGGGTAACAGATACGCAGTATTTT.

The chain joins TRBV2 to TRBJ1-5, with unresolved D. Per the germline V gene, CDR1 is SNHLY and CDR2 is FYNNEI. The CDR3 length is 16 residues. The V end lost 7 bases, the J end lost 4 bases, and 20 bases lay between the germline ends. CDR3 protein: CASTPPRREGNQPQHF. The CDR3, as DNA: TGTGCCAGCACACCCCCACGGAGAGAAGGAAATCAGCCCCAGCATTTT.

This chain links TRBV12-3 or TRBV12-4 with TRBJ1-1; possible D gene TRBD1, 5 bases. The V gene lost 5 bases and the J gene lost 7 bases, with 14 bases spanning the gap. The CDR3 sequence is 13 residues long. CDR3 coding DNA: TGTGCCAGCAGTCTGCAACCGGGGGTTGAAGCTTTCTTT. This codes for CASSLQPGVEAFF.

In its sample, this clone was seen a few times. This chain links TRBV4-2 with TRBJ2-2; no clear D gene. The germline V gene encodes CDR1 LGHNA and CDR2 YNFKEQ. This CDR3 has 12 amino acids. V was trimmed by 0 bases and J by 5 bases, leaving 1 base between them. CDR3 residues: CASSQETGELFF. The DNA of the CDR3 is TGTGCCAGCAGCCAAGAGACCGGGGAGCTGTTTTTT.

This clone was recorded only once. Other DNA sequences of this sample code for an identical CDR3. The CDR3 DNA reads TGCGCCAGCAGTGCCCGACCCGCCGGAGGAGAGCAGTACTTC. Translation: CASSARPAGGEQYF. The V call is TRBV5-1, the J call TRBJ2-7, with D possibly TRBD2 on 5 matching bases. In germline, CDR1 is SGHRS, CDR2 YFSETQ. V was cut by 5 bases and J by 7 bases, with 19 bases left in between. CDR3 length: 14 residues.

The chain has TRBV10-2 and TRBJ1-3, with 7 nucleotides matching TRBD1. Germline V CDR1 and CDR2: WSHSY, SAAADI. After removal of 5 bases from V and 4 bases from J, the junction contained 8 bases not matched to a gene. The CDR3 loop spans 15 amino acids. DNA for the CDR3: TGCGCCAGCAGTCCCGACAGGGTTCCAGGAAACACCATATATTTT. Its translation is CASSPDRVPGNTIYF.

This clone was picked up one time. The chain employs TRBV11-2 and TRBJ2-7, with 10 nucleotides matching TRBD2. The CDR3 is made up of 16 amino acids. Germline V gene sequence: CDR1 SGHAT, CDR2 FQNNGV. Germline trimming cut 8 bases from V and 5 bases from J; bases unmatched to any gene: 15. The CDR3 DNA reads TGTGCCAGCTCTCTAGAGCGGGAGGGCCCCCGGCACGAGCAGTACTTC. It encodes CASSLEREGPRHEQYF.

There are a few counts of this clone. The chain carries TRBV7-2 and TRBJ2-5; 9 bases line up with TRBD1. CDR3 length: 16 residues. Germline V gene sequence: CDR1 SGHTA, CDR2 FQGNSA. With 3 bases clipped from V and 1 base from J, the junction kept 6 bases outside the gene matches. Written as DNA, the CDR3 is TGTGCCAGCAGCTTCTCCGGGACAGGGCGCCAAGAGACCCAGTACTTC. This codes for CASSFSGTGRQETQYF. The whole variable domain, filled in from reference TRBV7-2 and TRBJ2-5, reads GAGVSQSPSNKVTEKGKDVELRCDPISGHTALYWYRQSLGQGLEFLIYFQGNSAPDKSGLPSDRFSAERTGGSVSTLTIQRTQQEDSAVYLCASSFSGTGRQETQYFGPGTRLLVL.